These 10 T cell receptor beta chains originate from one sample sequenced in a study of T cells after yellow fever vaccination. TCRdb analysed the 5' RACE reads with MiXCR anew, one entry per CDR3 protein. Of around 200,000 distinct CDR3 sequences detected, about 10% appear once; the ten largest clones hold 36%. The sample was CD8+ T cells sorted from PBMCs, taken 15 days after the yellow fever booster vaccination. All receptors come from a man aged 18 to 29 who received the YFV17D yellow fever vaccine.

The chain links TRBV7-9 to TRBJ2-3, with D perhaps TRBD2 (6 bases). The CDR3 extends over 13 amino acids. Germline lookup yields CDR1 SEHNR and CDR2 FQNEAQ (reference sequence). The chain's CDR3 is CVFGGKRTDTQYF. DNA for the CDR3: TGTGTCTTCGGGGGAAAACGCACAGATACGCAGTATTTT.

Ten or more counts support this clonotype. V gene TRBV7-9 combines with J gene TRBJ2-7, with D possibly being TRBD1 or TRBD2 (6 bases each). Germline loops: CDR1 SEHNR, CDR2 FQNEAQ (reference sequence). This CDR3 has 18 residues. V dropped 3 bases and J dropped 0 bases, with 21 bases sitting between them. The CDR3 DNA is TGTGCCAGCAGCTTCCCCGGGTGGGGGGCCACTAGCTCCTACGAGCAGTACTTC. Protein product: CASSFPGWGATSSYEQYF.

V usage is TRBV4-1 and J usage is TRBJ2-7, with 8 bases that match TRBD2. The length of the CDR3 is 16 residues. Germline V lookup: CDR1 MGHRA, CDR2 YSYEKL. Germline trimming cut 2 bases from V and 2 bases from J; bases unmatched to any gene: 8. CDR3 region: CASSQLQASGPYEQYF. The CDR3 region has the DNA TGCGCCAGCAGCCAATTACAGGCTAGCGGGCCCTACGAGCAGTACTTC.

J is TRBJ1-1 and V is TRBV7-9; D not resolved. Trimming pared 3 bases from V and 5 bases from J, leaving 13 bases between. CDR1 is SEHNR and CDR2 is FQNEAQ in the germline V gene (reference sequence). The CDR3 is made up of 14 amino acids. CDR3 residues: CASSFPLRETEAFF. Written as DNA, the CDR3 is TGTGCCAGCAGCTTTCCGTTGCGGGAGACTGAAGCTTTCTTT.

V is TRBV21-1 and J is TRBJ2-5. TRBV21-1 corresponds to a pseudogene. CDR3 length equals 15 residues. CDR3 sequence reads: CASSKAGLYQETQYF. The CDR3 bases are TGTGCCAGCAGCAAAGCGGGGCTGTACCAAGAGACCCAGTACTTC.

The genes are TRBV11-2 and TRBJ1-1; D uncertain. There are 15 residues in the CDR3. Per germline, CDR1 SGHAT and CDR2 FQNNGV. Trimming left V 1 base short and J 4 bases short, with 13 bases between. CDR3 in amino acids: CASSLGKGGGTEAFF. The CDR3 DNA reads TGTGCCAGCAGCTTAGGCAAGGGTGGAGGCACTGAAGCTTTCTTT.

This clonotype was observed a few times. The chain uses TRBV4-3 and TRBJ2-3; perhaps TRBD1 as D (5 bases). From germline, CDR1 is LGHNA and CDR2 YSLEER. CDR3 length: 14 amino acids. V lost 1 base and J lost 6, with 11 bases in between. The CDR3 nucleotides read TGCGCCAGCAGCCAAGGTCAGGGCCCTGATACGCAGTATTTT. It encodes CASSQGQGPDTQYF.

In this sample, this clonotype turned up a few times. This chain links TRBV10-3 with TRBJ2-7; D tentatively fits TRBD1 or TRBD2 (5 bases each). Germline V CDR1 and CDR2: ENHRY, SYGVKD. The V gene lost 0 bases and the J gene lost 7 bases, with 16 bases spanning the gap. This CDR3 spans 15 amino acids. The CDR3, as DNA: TGTGCCATCAGTGAGTCCGAGGGAGTAAAGGGGGAGCAGTACTTC. Residues: CAISESEGVKGEQYF.

Many counts were recorded for this clonotype. The rearrangement links TRBV27 to TRBJ1-6, with TRBD1 identical over 8 bases. With 6 bases clipped from V and 9 bases from J, the junction kept 7 bases outside the gene matches. The CDR3 has 14 residues. Per the germline V gene, CDR1 is MNHEY and CDR2 is SMNVEV (reference sequence). The CDR3 coding sequence is TGTGCCAGCAGATCAGGGGGCGGGGGTTCACCCCTCCACTTT. Residues: CASRSGGGGSPLHF.

This clonotype was seen many times. The gene calls are TRBV5-4 and TRBJ1-4; the D is unclear. CDR1 and CDR2 from the germline V gene are SGHNT and YYREEE (reference sequence). V was cut by 4 bases and J by 13 bases, with 26 bases left in between. The CDR3 is 16 residues long. This CDR3 is CASSINSAISPEGLFF. The DNA for the CDR3 is TGTGCCAGCAGCATAAACAGTGCTATATCCCCTGAAGGACTGTTTTTT.